This T cell receptor (beta chain) was sequenced during a study of CD8 T cells in Susac syndrome. General study findings and limits: The study's TCR sequencing and HLA analysis covered a relatively small number of individuals, and the study acknowledged this.

V was pared by 8 bases and J by 7 bases, with 15 bases between. The CDR3 has 13 residues. As for this clonotype: Its antigen is unidentified.

CD8+ and CD4+ T cells taken from blood had their TCR beta sequenced. Purification of the CD8+ and CD4+ T cells relied on negative isolation, and TEMRA cells underwent FACS enrichment. It was with random hexamers that about 0.45 to 1 ug RNA was reverse transcribed. Amplification of TCR beta CDR3 used immunoSEQ multiplex PCR across 54 Vbeta and 13 Jbeta. TCRdb processed the immunoSEQ multiplex PCR reads anew with MiXCR; each CDR3 protein has one entry. Among around 69,000 distinct CDR3 sequences listed, over 95% were seen once. Source material: CD4+ T cells from PBMCs. The rearrangement uses TRBV12-3 or TRBV12-4 and TRBJ1-5; D perhaps matches TRBD1 (6 bases). The clonotype comes from a human donor with multiple sclerosis. CDR3 sequence: CASGTGMDQPQHF. The CDR3, as DNA: TGTGCCAGCGGCACAGGGATGGACCAGCCCCAGCATTTT.